Each of the 3 T cell receptor beta chains below was sequenced from the same sample in a study of human T cells and chemical hapten exposure. Time point specified: patch test 3, about 24 weeks after DPC sensitization. Specified treatment: therapeutic diphenylcyclopropenone sensitization with weekly scalp DPC. Via MiXCR, TCRdb re-called the RACE reads, giving one row per CDR3 protein. The data contain about 97,000 distinct CDR3 sequences, 25% to 30% of them singletons. The sample was whole blood, taken in connection with sensitization to the hapten diphenylcyclopropenone (DPC). The receptor source for this set is a man aged 40-49 years with alopecia areata. Some clones in this sample may be carry-over from other donors' samples.

This clonotype has a handful of counts. The chain links TRBV18 to TRBJ1-5; unclear D gene. This CDR3 region has 16 residues. The V gene lost 1 base and the J gene lost 1 base, with 11 bases spanning the gap. In germline, CDR1 is KGHSH, CDR2 LQKENI. In DNA, the CDR3 is TGTGCCAGCTCACCACTGGGTCCGGGGAGCAATCAGCCCCAGCATTTT. Translation: CASSPLGPGSNQPQHF.

The V and J genes are TRBV28 and TRBJ1-5; no reliable D call. The CDR3 is 14 amino acids. The germline V gene has CDR1 MDHEN and CDR2 SYDVKM. V was trimmed by 3 bases and J by 2 bases, leaving 8 bases between them. CDR3 DNA sequence: TGTGCCAGCAGTTTCGGCAGTCGCAATCAGCCCCAGCATTTT. This codes for CASSFGSRNQPQHF.

The rearrangement uses TRBV7-3 and TRBJ2-2, with D uncertain. Germline V gene sequence: CDR1 SGHTA, CDR2 FQGTGA. The ends were cut back, 4 bases at V and 11 bases at J, with 11 bases in the middle. This CDR3 is 12 amino acids long. CDR3 sequence: CASSYLNGELFF. The DNA of the CDR3 is TGTGCCAGCAGCTACCTAAATGGAGAGCTGTTTTTT.